Below, one T cell receptor beta chain is given with its context. Its antigen is unidentified. The entry originates in a study of blood T cells in healthy people across ages. Study in general: Through template switching, about one barcoded beta molecule was captured per two T cells, as measured in model experiments. General study results and limits: PBMCs went unsorted, and a conclusive naive versus antigen-experienced comparison was therefore prevented.

PBMCs numbering at least 6.5 million were isolated per sample. Sample-barcoded 5' priming and a J-beta primer mix drove a second PCR of roughly 6 to 12 cycles. Researchers report that a template-switch adaptor with 12 random nucleotides tagged each cDNA molecule. Each CDR3 protein gets one entry after TCRdb re-called the 5' RACE reads with MiXCR. The sample lists 1.5 million or so distinct CDR3 sequences; about 45% were seen once. Germline CDR1 and CDR2: DFQATT and SNEGSKA (reference sequence). With 6 bases clipped from V and 8 bases from J, the junction kept 10 bases outside the gene matches. The CDR3 runs 14 residues.

The sequence derives from a woman aged 18-30 years in good health. Material: blood. V gene TRBV20-1 combines with J gene TRBJ2-1; 10 nucleotides match TRBD1. The CDR3 DNA reads as TGCAGTGCAAACGACAGGGGGCCAGGGGATGAGCAGTTCTTC. Its translation is CSANDRGPGDEQFF.